Listed here are 10 T cell receptor beta chains from one sample, sequenced in a study of CXCR3-negative and CXCR3-positive naive CD8 T cells. Study findings and constraints: More hydrophobic TRB CDR3s occurred in CXCR3-positive than in CXCR3-negative naive cells.

UMI-tagged TRB cDNA libraries were built via 5' RACE. TCRdb re-called the 5' RACE reads; every CDR3 protein appears as one record, without DNA. In total, the table holds about 130,000 distinct CDR3 sequences. The antigens for these receptors are not known. Sequencing input: naive CXCR3+ CD8+ T cells from blood. The subset is: CD45RO-CCR7+CD27+CD95- naive CD8+ T cells expressing CXCR3 (TNR3+). The receptors come from a human donor in good health. Some clones in this sample may be carry-over from other donors' samples.

The chain combines TRBV5-1 with TRBJ2-7; there is no DNA to check the TCRdb D call of TRBD2. CDR1 and CDR2 from the germline V gene are SGHRS and YFSETQ. This CDR3 has 13 amino acids. The CDR3: CASRTSFTYEQYF.

The chain recombines TRBV12-3 or TRBV12-4 with TRBJ2-3; the TCRdb call, TRBD1, lacks DNA for checking. This CDR3 is built from 16 residues. This CDR3 reads CASSPYDGTMADTQYF.

J is TRBJ2-3 and V is TRBV28. Per germline, CDR1 MDHEN and CDR2 SYDVKM. There are 14 residues in the CDR3. The CDR3 sequence is CASTPRLSTDTQYF.

This chain links TRBV28 with TRBJ1-2. Germline assignment: CDR1 MDHEN and CDR2 SYDVKM. The CDR3 contains 12 residues. CDR3 in amino acids: CASTSGGNGYTF.

The chain recombines TRBV7-9 with TRBJ2-3. The CDR3 loop spans 15 amino acids. The germline CDR1 and CDR2 sequences are SEHNR and FQNEAQ (reference sequence). CDR3 amino acids: CASSSVSLSTDTQYF.

The V gene is TRBV5-1, the J gene TRBJ2-1. This CDR3 comprises 17 residues. CDR1 SGHRS and CDR2 YFSETQ come from the germline V gene. CDR3 in amino acids: CASSTGVGGSSYNEQFF.

The V call is TRBV28, the J call TRBJ2-1; TCRdb selects TRBD1, and the lack of DNA leaves this call unchecked. This CDR3 is built from 14 residues. Looked up from germline, CDR1 is MDHEN and CDR2 is SYDVKM. Here the CDR3 reads CASSFNGGWNEQFF.

The chain uses TRBV9 and TRBJ1-6; TCRdb's D call of TRBD1 is untestable without DNA. From germline, CDR1 is SGDLS and CDR2 YYNGEE. This CDR3 contains 15 residues. CDR3 region: CASSGRQGANSPLHF. Looking up the rest from reference TRBV9 and TRBJ1-6 gives the full variable domain: DSGVTQTPKHLITATGQRVTLRCSPRSGDLSVYWYQQSLDQGLQFLIQYYNGEERAKGNILERFSAQQFPDLHSELNLSSLELGDSALYFCASSGRQGANSPLHFGNGTRLTVT.

The genes are TRBV20-1 and TRBJ2-1; no DNA is available, so the TRBD2 call from TCRdb remains unchecked. In germline, CDR1 is DFQATT, CDR2 SNEGSKA (reference sequence). The CDR3 runs to 19 residues. CDR3 protein: CSARASPFASGKSYNEQFF.

The V gene is TRBV20-1, the J gene TRBJ1-6. The germline V gene encodes CDR1 DFQATT and CDR2 SNEGSKA (reference sequence). CDR3 length: 14 residues. CDR3 sequence: CSAREGSYNSPLHF.